Reported below is one T cell receptor beta chain. Its binding antigen is unknown. No base-level quality is on record; no much larger clone is a single base apart. This entry comes from a study of STAT5B mutations in CD4+ large granular lymphocyte leukemia (dated by TCRdb to between 2021 and 2024). About the full investigation: Among the healthy controls, the CDR3 'QG' motif was associated with a particular HLA allele. Flow cytometry on FACSCanto II or FACSVerse showed that the purified fractions were more than 95% pure among lymphocytes. The study compared the TCRbeta repertoires of patients with CD4+ T-cell large granular lymphocyte leukemia against those of healthy blood donors. What the study reported, not specific to this receptor: CD4-sorted patient repertoires appeared more clonal than healthy CD4+ repertoires, and this difference persisted after removing the putative leukemic clones. The main leukemic clonotypes were found to be private to each patient, although 25% of the main leukemic clonotypes were detected at low frequency in the non-leukemic repertoires of other patients. Data were not HLA-matched; higher clonality in CD4+ versus CD8+ T-LGLL could reflect the relatively small sample size.

Healthy controls were approximately 40 blood donors whose buffy coats came from the Finnish Red Cross blood service. All TCR-sequenced material derived from peripheral blood: patient blood samples and healthy donor buffy coats. Ficoll-Hypaque gradient centrifugation was used to isolate peripheral blood mononuclear cells. CD4+ cells were purified magnetically from the buffy coats of healthy controls. The Gentra Puregene Cell and Tissue kit was used for genomic DNA extraction, and quantification was performed on a Qubit 2.0 fluorometer. TCRbeta rearrangements were sequenced from genomic DNA using the immunoSEQ assay at survey resolution. Per the authors' processing: In the TCR sequencing data, the lowest productive clonotype frequency that could be detected was 2.59 x 10-5. Analyses included only productive TCRbeta rearrangements, meaning complete and in-frame sequences. Clonality for each sample was calculated as Simpson clonality in the immunoSEQ Analyzer version 3.0. Based on frequency, clones were grouped as very rare, small, medium, large (1-20%) or hyperexpanded (>20%). Generation probabilities were estimated with OLGA 1.2.3, V-gene circos plots were generated with VDJtools, specificities were searched for in VDJdb, and CDR3 motifs were identified with GLIPH. The source is immuneACCESS, and TCRdb retained only in-frame sequences with V and J called. Part of the clones is not carried over; for the studies checked, unresolved V genes explain less than half of this, and the remainder is unexplained. The V and J calls and clone size are taken from that table; D and trimming were inferred from the DNA. The sample table lists 40,000 to 55,000 clones, about 86% of them with a count of one. The ten largest make up 2.5% to 3% of the sample.

The origin of this receptor is a human donor in good health. Sequencing was done on a sample of CD4+ T cells from blood buffy coats.

CDR3 reads: CASSRQGSVTEAFF. The nucleotide sequence reads as follows: TGTGCCAGCAGCCGACAGGGTTCGGTCACTGAAGCTTTCTTT. Here the chain combines TRBV5-4 and TRBJ1-1; the central 7 bases match TRBD1. V is trimmed back by 4 bases and J by 4 bases, and the junction contains 7 bases that no gene match accounts for. There are 14 amino acids in the CDR3, from cysteine to phenylalanine inclusive. Only CDR3 DNA is held: 42 bases, read in frame from base 1. CDR1 and CDR2, per the germline V gene (reference sequence), are SGHNT and YYREEE.